This T cell receptor (beta chain) was found in a study of blood T cell repertoires in COVID-19. Study-wide background: The United States, Italy and Spain provided the acute and convalescent COVID-19 samples. The cDNA or gDNA used as material had been derived from T cells, B-cell-depleted T cells, or PBMCs.

The CDR3 runs to 14 residues. Authors' processing steps: Estimates of nucleated cell counts were drawn from the amplification of reference gene primers. Sequencing used immunoSEQ multiplex PCR; TCRdb keeps in-frame clones, though not all of them. V and J calls and clone size come straight from that table; D and trimming were deduced from the DNA. The table includes about 150,000 clones, roughly 80% detected once. During active infection, Seattle patients enrolled and were then monitored through disease. Material for sequencing was peripheral blood. The rearrangement uses TRBV12-2 and TRBJ1-1; the table's D gene call, TRBD1, was not cross checked with the DNA. TRBV12-2 is reported as a pseudogene. This TCR came from a woman in her sixties with COVID-19, enrolled during active disease. Written as DNA, the CDR3 is TGTGCAAGTCGCTTAGCGCAGGGGGGAATGTACGGTTTCTTT. Translating it yields CASRLAQGGMYGFF.